This note documents a single TCR beta chain sequence. Its antigen is as yet unknown. The entry originates in a study of PD-1 blockade in classical Hodgkin lymphoma. Notes on the study in general: The repertoire differences lack a defined cause, possibly disease activity or prior therapy. The study found complete responders had baseline diversity similar to newly diagnosed patients. Newly diagnosed patients reportedly trailed healthy donors in baseline TCR diversity. After ASCT, patients who started nivolumab under 1 year later were excluded.

The data were produced by immunoSEQ multiplex PCR, yet TCRdb's version contains in-frame clones alone and is incomplete. The sample lists 50,000 or so clones, around 87% occurring once. This CDR3 spans 13 amino acids. V was clipped by 5 bases and J by 7 bases, with 12 bases between them. Germline V gene data show CDR1 as LNHDA and CDR2 as SQIVND (reference sequence). Documented time point: cycle 4 day 1 (C4D1), after more than five weeks of nivolumab. All patients experienced relapse after autologous stem cell transplantation, and brentuximab vedotin exposure was variable. The chain employs TRBV19 and TRBJ2-1; tentatively, D is TRBD1 or TRBD2 (5 bases each). The TCR sequence derives from a human donor with classical Hodgkin lymphoma. The sequencing here drew on peripheral blood mononuclear cells (PBMCs), taken before the fourth cycle of nivolumab. The CDR3 sequence is CASSFDWGNEQFF. The CDR3 coding sequence is TGTGCCAGTAGTTTCGACTGGGGGAATGAGCAGTTCTTC.